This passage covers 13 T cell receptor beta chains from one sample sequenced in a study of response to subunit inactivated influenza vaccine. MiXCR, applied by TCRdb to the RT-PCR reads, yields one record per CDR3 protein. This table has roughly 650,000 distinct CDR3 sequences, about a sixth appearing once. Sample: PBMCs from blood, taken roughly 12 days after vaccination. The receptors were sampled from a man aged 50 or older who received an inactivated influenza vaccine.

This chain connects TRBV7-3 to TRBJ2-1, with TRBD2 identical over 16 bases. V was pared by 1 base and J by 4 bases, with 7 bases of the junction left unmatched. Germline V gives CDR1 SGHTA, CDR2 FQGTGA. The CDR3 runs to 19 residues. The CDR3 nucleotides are TGTGCCAGCAGCTTAAAGGGACTAGCGGGGGGGTCCTTGTACAATGAGCAGTTCTTC. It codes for CASSLKGLAGGSLYNEQFF.

The CDR3 loop is CSVETAREQYF. CDR3 sequence (DNA): TGCAGCGTTGAGACAGCCCGAGAGCAGTACTTC. The rearrangement links TRBV29-1 to TRBJ2-7; D perhaps matches TRBD1 (5 bases). V was pared by 3 bases and J by 7 bases, with 10 bases between. The CDR3 length is 11 residues. The germline gives CDR1 SQVTM, CDR2 ANQGSEA.

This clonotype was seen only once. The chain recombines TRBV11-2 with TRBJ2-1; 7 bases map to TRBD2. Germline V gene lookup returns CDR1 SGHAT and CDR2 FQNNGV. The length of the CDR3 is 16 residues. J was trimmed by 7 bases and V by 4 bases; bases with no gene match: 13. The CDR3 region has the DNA TGTGCCAGCAGCTCAATTCTAGCGGCGGTTTTTAATGAGCAGTTCTTC. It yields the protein CASSSILAAVFNEQFF.

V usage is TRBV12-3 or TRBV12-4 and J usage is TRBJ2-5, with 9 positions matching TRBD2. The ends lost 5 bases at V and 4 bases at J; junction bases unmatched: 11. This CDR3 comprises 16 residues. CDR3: CASSQRGANSPETQYF. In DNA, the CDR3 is TGTGCCAGCAGTCAGCGGGGGGCCAACAGTCCAGAGACCCAGTACTTC.

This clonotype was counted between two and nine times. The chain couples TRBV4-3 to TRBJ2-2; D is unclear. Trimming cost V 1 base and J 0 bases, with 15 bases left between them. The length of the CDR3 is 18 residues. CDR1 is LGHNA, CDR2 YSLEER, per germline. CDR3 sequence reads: CASSQVVLGKSNTGELFF. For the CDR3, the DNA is TGCGCCAGCAGCCAAGTTGTTTTAGGGAAGTCGAACACCGGGGAGCTGTTTTTT.

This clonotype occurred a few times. The CDR3 protein is CASSFGQKNTGELFF. In DNA form, the CDR3 reads TGTGCCAGCAGTTTCGGGCAGAAAAACACCGGGGAGCTGTTTTTT. V and J are TRBV12-3 or TRBV12-4 and TRBJ2-2; D uncertain. The CDR3 has 15 residues. The V gene lost 3 bases and the J gene lost 2 bases, with 10 bases spanning the gap.

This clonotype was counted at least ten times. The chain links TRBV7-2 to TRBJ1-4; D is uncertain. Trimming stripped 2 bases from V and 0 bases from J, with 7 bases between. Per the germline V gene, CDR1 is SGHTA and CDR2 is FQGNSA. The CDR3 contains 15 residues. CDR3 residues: CASSLSASTNEKLFF. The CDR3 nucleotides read TGTGCCAGCAGCTTAAGCGCCTCAACTAATGAAAAACTGTTTTTT.

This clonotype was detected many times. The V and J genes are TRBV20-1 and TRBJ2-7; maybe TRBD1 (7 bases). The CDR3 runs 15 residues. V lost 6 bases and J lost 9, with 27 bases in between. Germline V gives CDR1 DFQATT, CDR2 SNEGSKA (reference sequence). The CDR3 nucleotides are TGCAGTGCCGATCTGGGGTGGAGGGGGCTTAAGATGCAGTACTTC. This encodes CSADLGWRGLKMQYF.

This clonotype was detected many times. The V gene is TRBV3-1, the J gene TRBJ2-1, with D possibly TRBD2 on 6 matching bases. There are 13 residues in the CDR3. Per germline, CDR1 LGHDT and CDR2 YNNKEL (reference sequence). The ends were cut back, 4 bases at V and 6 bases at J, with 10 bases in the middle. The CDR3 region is CASSLGLRNEQFF. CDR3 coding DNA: TGTGCCAGCAGCCTGGGACTGCGCAATGAGCAGTTCTTC.

CDR3 nucleotide sequence: TGCAGTGCTAGACCGTACAGGGAGGTAAACATTCAGTACTTC. Protein product: CSARPYREVNIQYF. The V and J genes are TRBV20-1 and TRBJ2-4, with D perhaps being TRBD1 or TRBD2 (6 bases each). The CDR3 runs to 14 residues. Deletions cut 2 bases from V and 6 bases from J, with 14 bases between. The germline V gene encodes CDR1 DFQATT and CDR2 SNEGSKA (reference sequence).

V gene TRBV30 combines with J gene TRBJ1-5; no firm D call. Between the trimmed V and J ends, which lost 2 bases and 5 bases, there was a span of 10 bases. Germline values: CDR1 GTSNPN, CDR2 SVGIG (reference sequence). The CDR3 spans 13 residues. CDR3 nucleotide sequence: TGTGCCTGGAGTCCCCTTGCCCATCAGCCCCAGCATTTT. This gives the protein CAWSPLAHQPQHF.

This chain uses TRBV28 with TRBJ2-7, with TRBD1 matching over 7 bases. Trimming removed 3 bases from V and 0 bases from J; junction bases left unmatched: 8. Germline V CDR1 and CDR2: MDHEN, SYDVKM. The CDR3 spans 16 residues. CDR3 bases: TGTGCCAGCAGTTTGGGGGCAGGGGGTTTCTCCTACGAGCAGTACTTC. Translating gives CASSLGAGGFSYEQYF.

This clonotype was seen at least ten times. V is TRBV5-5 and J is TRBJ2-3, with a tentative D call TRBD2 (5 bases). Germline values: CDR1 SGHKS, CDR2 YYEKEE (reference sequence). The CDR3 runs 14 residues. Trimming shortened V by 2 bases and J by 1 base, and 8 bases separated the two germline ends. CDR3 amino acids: CASSLWGGTDTQYF. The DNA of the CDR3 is TGTGCCAGCAGCTTATGGGGAGGCACAGATACGCAGTATTTT.